Listed below are T cell receptor beta chains from one sample, sequenced in a study of blood T cell repertoires in COVID-19. TCRdb keeps only in-frame clones here, not all; method: immunoSEQ multiplex PCR. The sample includes a few hundred thousand clones, about 85% of them seen just once. Sequenced material: peripheral blood. The source is a human donor with COVID-19, enrolled during active disease. The donor label of this sample is uncertain. The CDR3 runs from the conserved cysteine through the conserved F or W. A D gene is named only where the DNA matches it firmly. Clone size is stated in some rows and not others, as once, few, many or a class when expanded.

d_gene,len,v_gene,abundance,j_gene,CDR3aa,CDR3nt
TRBD2,15,TRBV7-2,.,TRBJ2-3,CASSLAQRGIDTQYF,TGTGCCAGCAGCTTAGCCCAGCGGGGGATAGATACGCAGTATTTT
.,14,TRBV28,.,TRBJ1-1,CASRPQGMNTEAFF,TGTGCCAGCAGGCCACAGGGAATGAACACTGAAGCTTTCTTT
TRBD1,14,TRBV30,.,TRBJ1-5,CAWSAGQENQPQHF,TGTGCCTGGAGTGCCGGACAGGAGAATCAGCCCCAGCATTTT
.,16,TRBV7-2,.,TRBJ2-1,CASSPSQGRTYNEQFF,TGTGCCAGCAGTCCGTCACAGGGCCGAACCTACAATGAGCAGTTCTTC
.,14,TRBV9,.,TRBJ1-4,CASNTEGWGEKLFF,TGTGCCAGCAACACGGAGGGATGGGGTGAAAAACTGTTTTTT
TRBD2,15,TRBV7-9,.,TRBJ2-3,CASSSVAGGADTQYF,TGTGCCAGCAGCTCTGTAGCGGGAGGTGCAGATACGCAGTATTTT
.,16,TRBV6-6,.,TRBJ1-6,CASSYTTGTSISPLHF,TGTGCCAGCAGTTACACAACAGGGACCTCCATTTCACCCCTCCACTTT
.,14,TRBV4-2,.,TRBJ1-2,CASTGDTPNYGYTF,TGTGCCAGCACCGGCGACACGCCTAACTATGGCTACACCTTC
.,15,TRBV6-5,.,TRBJ1-3,CASKLQENSGNTIYF,TGTGCCAGCAAATTACAGGAGAACTCTGGAAACACCATATATTTT
TRBD1,16,TRBV29-1,.,TRBJ2-2,CSPGFRTGINTGELFF,TGCAGCCCGGGATTCCGGACAGGAATAAACACCGGGGAGCTGTTTTTT
.,15,TRBV7-2,.,TRBJ1-4,CASSLVGLENEKLFF,TGTGCCAGCAGCTTAGTGGGCCTCGAAAATGAAAAACTGTTTTTT
TRBD1,16,TRBV7-2,once,TRBJ2-7,CASSLAGTGATYEQYF,TGTGCCAGCAGCTTAGCGGGGACAGGGGCGACCTACGAGCAGTACTTC
.,11,TRBV7-9,.,TRBJ2-7,CASSSEGEQYF,TGTGCCAGCAGCTCGGAGGGTGAGCAGTACTTC
.,14,TRBV12-5,.,TRBJ1-5,CASAEGQGDQPQHF,TGTGCTAGTGCCGAAGGCCAGGGCGATCAGCCCCAGCATTTT
.,14,TRBV18,few,TRBJ1-6,CASSPDILNSPLHF,TGTGCCAGCTCACCGGACATCCTAAATTCACCCCTCCACTTT
TRBD2,17,TRBV27,few,TRBJ2-3,CASSLVKLAGKPDTQYF,TGTGCCAGCAGTTTGGTAAAGCTAGCGGGGAAACCTGATACGCAGTATTTT
TRBD2,16,TRBV19,.,TRBJ2-1,CASSLGTSGPYNEQFF,TGTGCCAGTAGTCTAGGGACTAGCGGGCCCTACAATGAGCAGTTCTTC
.,13,TRBV2,once,TRBJ2-5,CASSGTGQETQYF,TGTGCCAGCAGTGGGACGGGACAAGAGACCCAGTACTTC
TRBD1,12,TRBV3-1/TRBV3-2,.,TRBJ1-1,CASSPGTGYAFF,TGTGCCAGCAGCCCAGGGACAGGGTACGCTTTCTTT
.,16,TRBV6-5,.,TRBJ1-1,CASSYLGALDRTEAFF,TGTGCCAGCAGTTACTTGGGGGCCCTAGATAGGACTGAAGCTTTCTTT
.,16,TRBV27,.,TRBJ2-1,CASSPPPPGYYNEQFF,TGTGCCAGCAGTCCCCCTCCCCCGGGGTACTACAATGAGCAGTTCTTC
.,12,TRBV3-1/TRBV3-2,.,TRBJ1-4,CASSYSGEKLFF,TGTGCCAGCAGCTACTCGGGTGAAAAACTGTTTTTT
.,13,TRBV10-3,.,TRBJ2-1,CAISQGTGDEQFF,TGTGCCATCAGCCAGGGAACTGGGGATGAGCAGTTCTTC
.,11,TRBV29-1,.,TRBJ1-1,CSVEAGTEAFF,TGCAGCGTTGAAGCGGGAACTGAAGCTTTCTTT
.,17,TRBV7-9,many,TRBJ1-2,CASSLVFGQGSHYGYTF,TGTGCCAGCAGCTTAGTATTCGGGCAGGGAAGTCACTATGGCTACACCTTC
TRBD2,17,TRBV7-8,.,TRBJ2-7,CASSLVRGLAGRYEQYF,TGTGCCAGCAGCTTAGTCCGAGGCCTAGCGGGAAGGTACGAGCAGTACTTC
.,15,TRBV5-4,.,TRBJ1-5,CASSLAVRGNQPQHF,TGTGCCAGCAGCTTGGCGGTGAGGGGGAATCAGCCCCAGCATTTT
.,15,TRBV28,.,TRBJ1-1,CASSLLAGMNTEAFF,TGTGCCAGCAGTTTATTGGCAGGGATGAACACTGAAGCTTTCTTT
.,15,TRBV5-6,.,TRBJ2-5,CASSLGGTLQETQYF,TGTGCCAGCAGCTTGGGTGGGACACTTCAAGAGACCCAGTACTTC
.,17,TRBV7-2,.,TRBJ1-1,CASSLEADRVMNTEAFF,TGTGCCAGCAGCTTAGAGGCGGACAGAGTAATGAACACTGAAGCTTTCTTT
.,16,TRBV7-3,.,TRBJ2-2,CASSLTGQGYTGELFF,TGTGCCAGCAGCTTGACGGGCCAGGGGTACACCGGGGAGCTGTTTTTT
TRBD2,15,TRBV27,.,TRBJ2-2,CASSEGTSGIGELFF,TGTGCCAGCAGCGAAGGGACTAGCGGGATCGGGGAGCTGTTTTTT
TRBD1,13,TRBV30,.,TRBJ2-1,CAWRRDRVDEQFF,TGTGCCTGGCGCCGGGACAGGGTTGATGAGCAGTTCTTC
.,16,TRBV11-2,few,TRBJ2-7,CASSLVVRTPPYEQYF,TGTGCCAGCAGCTTAGTGGTAAGGACACCCCCCTACGAGCAGTACTTC
.,13,TRBV6-5,.,TRBJ2-1,CASSYRRADEQFF,TGTGCCAGCAGTTATCGGAGGGCCGATGAGCAGTTCTTC
TRBD1,20,TRBV30,.,TRBJ1-2,CAWSGKGGGGQGAFYYGYTF,TGTGCCTGGAGTGGAAAGGGTGGAGGTGGACAGGGGGCTTTTTACTATGGCTACACCTTC
.,16,TRBV10-1,few,TRBJ2-1,CASSESTAAGRNEQFF,TGCGCCAGCAGTGAGTCGACGGCGGCCGGCCGCAATGAGCAGTTCTTC
.,14,TRBV5-1,.,TRBJ2-3,CASRMSGPQNTQYF,TGCGCCAGCAGGATGAGCGGCCCGCAGAATACGCAGTATTTT
.,15,TRBV7-6,.,TRBJ2-7,CASSLYAQENYEQYF,TGTGCCAGCAGTCTTTACGCTCAGGAAAACTACGAGCAGTACTTC
.,14,TRBV7-9,.,TRBJ1-2,CASTPRVGNYGYTF,TGTGCCAGCACCCCCAGGGTAGGAAACTATGGCTACACCTTC
.,13,TRBV12-3/TRBV12-4,.,TRBJ1-4,CASTWGVFEKLFF,TGTGCCAGCACTTGGGGAGTCTTTGAAAAACTGTTTTTT